The sequence of this T cell receptor beta chain was determined in a study of cytotoxic CD8 clonotypes in ibrutinib-treated CLL. Method: immunoSEQ multiplex PCR; TCRdb's copy keeps in-frame clones and lacks some. The table includes about 92,000 clones, 77% detected once. Germline V gene data show CDR1 as LNHDA and CDR2 as SQIVND (reference sequence). The CDR3 sequence is 15 residues long. V lost 6 bases, J lost 4 bases, and 7 bases stayed unmatched. This sample comprised PBMCs, obtained after 24 months of ibrutinib treatment. The sequence was obtained from a human donor with chronic lymphocytic leukemia. The chain recombines TRBV19 with TRBJ1-5, with TRBD1 matching over 9 bases. The DNA for the CDR3 is TGTGCCAGTAGCCTGGGACAGGGCCGGAATCAGCCCCAGCATTTT. This translates into CASSLGQGRNQPQHF.